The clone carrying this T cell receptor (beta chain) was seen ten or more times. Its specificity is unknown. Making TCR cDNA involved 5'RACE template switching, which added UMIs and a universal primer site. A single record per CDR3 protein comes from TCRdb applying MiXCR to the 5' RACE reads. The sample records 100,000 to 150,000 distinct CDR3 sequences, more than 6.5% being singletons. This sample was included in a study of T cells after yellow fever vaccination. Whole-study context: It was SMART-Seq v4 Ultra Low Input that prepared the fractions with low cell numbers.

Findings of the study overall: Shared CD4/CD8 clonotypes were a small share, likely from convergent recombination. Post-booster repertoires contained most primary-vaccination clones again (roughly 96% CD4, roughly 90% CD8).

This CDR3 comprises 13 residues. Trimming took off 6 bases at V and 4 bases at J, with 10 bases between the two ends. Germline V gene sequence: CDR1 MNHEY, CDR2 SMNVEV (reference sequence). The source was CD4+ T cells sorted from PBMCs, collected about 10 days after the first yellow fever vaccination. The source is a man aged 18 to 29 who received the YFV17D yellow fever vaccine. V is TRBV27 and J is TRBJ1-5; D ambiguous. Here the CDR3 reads CASSPTGNQPQHF. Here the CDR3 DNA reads TGTGCCAGCAGCCCGACGGGGAATCAGCCCCAGCATTTT.